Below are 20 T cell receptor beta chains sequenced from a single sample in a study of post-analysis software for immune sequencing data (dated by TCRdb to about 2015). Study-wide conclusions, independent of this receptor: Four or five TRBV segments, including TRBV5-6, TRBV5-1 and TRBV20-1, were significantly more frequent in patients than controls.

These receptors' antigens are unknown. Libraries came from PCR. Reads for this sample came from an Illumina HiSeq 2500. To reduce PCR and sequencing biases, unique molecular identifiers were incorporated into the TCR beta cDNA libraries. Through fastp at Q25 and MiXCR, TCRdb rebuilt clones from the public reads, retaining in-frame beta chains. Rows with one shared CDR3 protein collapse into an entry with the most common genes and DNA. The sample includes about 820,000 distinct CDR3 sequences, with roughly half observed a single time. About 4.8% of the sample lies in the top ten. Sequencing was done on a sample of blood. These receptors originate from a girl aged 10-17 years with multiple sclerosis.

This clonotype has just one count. CDR3: CASSWDAGSYNEQFF. In nucleotides, the CDR3 is TGCGCCAGCAGCTGGGATGCGGGCTCCTACAATGAGCAGTTCTTC. The chain links TRBV5-1 to TRBJ2-1; D perhaps matches TRBD2 (5 bases). The V gene's germline CDR1 is SGHRS and CDR2 YFSETQ. This CDR3 contains 15 residues. The V gene lost 3 bases and the J gene lost 0 bases, with 10 bases spanning the gap.

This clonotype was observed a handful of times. For the CDR3, the DNA is TGTGCCAGCAGCGCGGGGACTCGGAGATCCTACGAGCAGTACTTC. This codes for CASSAGTRRSYEQYF. The chain is built from TRBV13 and TRBJ2-7; the D gene is possibly TRBD2 (6 bases). V was pared by 5 bases and J by 1 base, with 15 bases between. This CDR3 contains 15 residues. Per the germline V gene, CDR1 is PRHDT and CDR2 is FYEKMQ (reference sequence).

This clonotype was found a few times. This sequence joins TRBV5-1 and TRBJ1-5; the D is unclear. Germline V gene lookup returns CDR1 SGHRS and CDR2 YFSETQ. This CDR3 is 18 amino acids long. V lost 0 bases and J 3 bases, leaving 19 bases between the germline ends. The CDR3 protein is CASSLVGTTVDNNQPQHF. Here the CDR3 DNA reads TGCGCCAGCAGCTTGGTAGGCACCACGGTTGATAACAATCAGCCCCAGCATTTT.

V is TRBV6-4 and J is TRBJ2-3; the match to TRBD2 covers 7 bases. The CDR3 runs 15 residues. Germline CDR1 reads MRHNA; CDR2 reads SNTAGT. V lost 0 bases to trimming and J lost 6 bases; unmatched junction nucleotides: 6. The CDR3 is CASSDSGLGVDTQYF. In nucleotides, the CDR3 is TGTGCCAGCAGTGACTCTGGACTAGGGGTGGATACGCAGTATTTT.

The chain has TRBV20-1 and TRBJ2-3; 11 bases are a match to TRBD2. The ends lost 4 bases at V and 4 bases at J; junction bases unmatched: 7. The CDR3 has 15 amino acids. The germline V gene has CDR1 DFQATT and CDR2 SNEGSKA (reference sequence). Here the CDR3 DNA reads TGCAGTGCTACTCGACTAGCGGGGTCCTCAGATACGCAGTATTTT. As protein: CSATRLAGSSDTQYF.

CDR3 DNA sequence: TGTGCCAGCACCCCGGGGTCAGGGTCCTACGAGCAGTACTTC. Translation gives CASTPGSGSYEQYF. The J gene is TRBJ2-7, the V gene TRBV12-3 or TRBV12-4; D may match TRBD1 or TRBD2 (5 bases each). The CDR3 is 14 amino acids. Trimming cost V 7 bases and J 1 base, with 14 bases left between them.

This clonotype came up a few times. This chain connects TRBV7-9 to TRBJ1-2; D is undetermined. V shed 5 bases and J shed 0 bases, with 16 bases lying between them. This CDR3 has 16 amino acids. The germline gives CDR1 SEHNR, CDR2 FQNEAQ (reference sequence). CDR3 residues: CASSPDGTLANYGYTF. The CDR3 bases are TGTGCCAGCAGCCCAGACGGAACCCTAGCTAACTATGGCTACACCTTC.

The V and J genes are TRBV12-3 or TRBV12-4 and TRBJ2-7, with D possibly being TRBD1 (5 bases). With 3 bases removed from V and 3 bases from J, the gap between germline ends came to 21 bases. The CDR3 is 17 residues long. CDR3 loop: CASSFVDVGEPDYEQYF. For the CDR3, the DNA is TGTGCCAGCAGTTTTGTTGACGTAGGGGAACCGGACTACGAGCAGTACTTC.

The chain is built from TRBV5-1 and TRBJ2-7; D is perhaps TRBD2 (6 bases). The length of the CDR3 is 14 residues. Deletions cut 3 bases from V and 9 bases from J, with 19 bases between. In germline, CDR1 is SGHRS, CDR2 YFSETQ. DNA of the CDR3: TGCGCCAGCAGCTACCGGCTCGGGGGTGACGGGCAGTACTTC. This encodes CASSYRLGGDGQYF.

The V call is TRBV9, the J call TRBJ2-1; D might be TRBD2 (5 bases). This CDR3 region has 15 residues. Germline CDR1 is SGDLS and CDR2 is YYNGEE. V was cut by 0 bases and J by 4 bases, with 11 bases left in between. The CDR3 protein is CASSVAPSGYNEQFF. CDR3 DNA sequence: TGTGCCAGCAGCGTAGCCCCCAGCGGTTACAATGAGCAGTTCTTC.

The chain's CDR3 is CASSLAGTVLSYEQYF. CDR3 in DNA: TGTGCCAGCAGTTTAGCGGGAACAGTCCTTTCCTACGAGCAGTACTTC. The chain joins TRBV12-3 or TRBV12-4 to TRBJ2-7; D unresolved. This CDR3 is built from 16 residues. The V end was cut by 0 bases, the J end by 1 base, with 13 bases between.

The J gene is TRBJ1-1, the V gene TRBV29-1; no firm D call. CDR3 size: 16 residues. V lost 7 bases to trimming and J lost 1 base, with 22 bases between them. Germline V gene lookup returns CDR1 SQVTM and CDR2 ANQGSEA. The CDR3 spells CSAGDGGRSQNTEAFF. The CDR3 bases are TGCAGCGCCGGGGATGGCGGGCGCTCGCAGAACACTGAAGCTTTCTTT.

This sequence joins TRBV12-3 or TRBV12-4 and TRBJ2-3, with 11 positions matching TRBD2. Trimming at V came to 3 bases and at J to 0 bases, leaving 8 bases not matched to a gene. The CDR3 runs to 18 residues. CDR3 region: CASSFAPTSGTSTDTQYF. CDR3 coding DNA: TGTGCCAGCAGTTTTGCCCCGACTAGCGGGACTAGCACAGATACGCAGTATTTT.

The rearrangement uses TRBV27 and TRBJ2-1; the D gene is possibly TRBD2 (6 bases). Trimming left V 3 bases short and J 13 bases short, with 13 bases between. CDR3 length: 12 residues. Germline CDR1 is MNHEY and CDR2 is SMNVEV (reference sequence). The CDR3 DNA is TGTGCCAGCAGTTTCGGGACTGCCAGACAGTTCTTC. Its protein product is CASSFGTARQFF.

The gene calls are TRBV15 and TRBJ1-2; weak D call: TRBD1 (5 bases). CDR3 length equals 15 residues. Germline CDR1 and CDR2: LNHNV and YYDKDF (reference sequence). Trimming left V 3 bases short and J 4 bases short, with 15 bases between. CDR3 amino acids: CATSRGPGLSYGYTF. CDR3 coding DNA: TGTGCCACCAGCAGGGGCCCGGGACTGAGCTATGGCTACACCTTC.

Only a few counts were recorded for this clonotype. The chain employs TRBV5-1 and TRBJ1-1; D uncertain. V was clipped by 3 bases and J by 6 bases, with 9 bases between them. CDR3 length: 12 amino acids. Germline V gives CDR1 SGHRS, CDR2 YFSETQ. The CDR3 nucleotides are TGCGCCAGCAGCTACCCCGGGGCTGAAGCTTTCTTT. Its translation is CASSYPGAEAFF. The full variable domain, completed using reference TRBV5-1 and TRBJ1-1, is KAGVTQTPRYLIKTRGQQVTLSCSPISGHRSVSWYQQTPGQGLQFLFEYFSETQRNKGNFPGRFSGRQFSNSRSEMNVSTLELGDSALYLCASSYPGAEAFFGQGTRLTVV.

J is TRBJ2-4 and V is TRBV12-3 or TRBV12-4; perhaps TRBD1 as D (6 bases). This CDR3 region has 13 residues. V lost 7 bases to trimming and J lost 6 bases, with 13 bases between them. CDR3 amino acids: CASNNRATNIQYF. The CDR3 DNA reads TGTGCCAGCAACAACAGGGCTACAAACATTCAGTACTTC.

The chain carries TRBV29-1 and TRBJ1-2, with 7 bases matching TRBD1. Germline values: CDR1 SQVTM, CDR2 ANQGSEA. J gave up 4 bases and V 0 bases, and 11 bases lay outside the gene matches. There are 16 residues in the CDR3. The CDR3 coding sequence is TGCAGCGTTGAAGATCGAGACAGGGATTTGGGCTATGGCTACACCTTC. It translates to CSVEDRDRDLGYGYTF.

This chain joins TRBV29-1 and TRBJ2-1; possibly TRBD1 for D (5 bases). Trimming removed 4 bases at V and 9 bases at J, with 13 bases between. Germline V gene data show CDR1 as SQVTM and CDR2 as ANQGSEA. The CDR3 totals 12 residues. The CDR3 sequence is CSVAPTALEQFF. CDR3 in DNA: TGCAGCGTTGCCCCGACAGCCCTTGAGCAGTTCTTC.

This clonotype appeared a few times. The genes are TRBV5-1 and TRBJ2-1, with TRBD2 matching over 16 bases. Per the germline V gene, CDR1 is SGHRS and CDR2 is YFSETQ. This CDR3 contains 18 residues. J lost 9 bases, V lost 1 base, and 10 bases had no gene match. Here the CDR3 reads CASSLLGLAGGLRVEQFF. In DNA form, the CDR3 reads TGCGCCAGCAGCTTGCTGGGACTAGCGGGAGGGCTAAGGGTTGAGCAGTTCTTC.